This is a list of T cell receptor beta chains from one sample in a study of OX40 agonist ivuxolimab in advanced cancers. Here immunoSEQ multiplex PCR was the method, and the copy in TCRdb shows in-frame clones only, minus some. The data contain fewer than 85,000 clones, around four fifths of them seen just once; the ten biggest clones take up under 2%. Sequenced here: CD4+ or CD8+ T cells sorted from blood, sampled in a trial of the OX40 agonist ivuxolimab. The receptor set was obtained from an adult with an advanced solid tumor such as melanoma, head and neck, liver or kidney cancer. Both conserved end residues are part of each CDR3. D genes are given only for firm matches. Clone size is not always given. Where it is, it says once, few, many or a class for expanded clones.

>NA|once|TRBV30|TRBJ1-3
CAWSRPEFSGNTIYF
TGTGCCTGGAGTAGGCCTGAATTCTCTGGAAACACCATATATTTT
>NA|NA|TRBV5-6|TRBJ2-5
CASSLNQGAQETQYF
TGTGCCAGCAGCTTGAATCAGGGTGCCCAAGAGACCCAGTACTTC
>TRBD2|NA|TRBV27|TRBJ2-3
CASSSPPASGRAISTDTQYF
TGTGCCAGCAGTTCCCCACCGGCTAGCGGGAGGGCCATCAGCACAGATACGCAGTATTTT
>NA|NA|TRBV19|TRBJ2-2
CASSMSPTNTGELFF
TGTGCCAGTAGTATGAGCCCCACAAACACCGGGGAGCTGTTTTTT
>TRBD2|NA|TRBV4-2|TRBJ2-1
CASSHVAGTSDHKQFF
TGTGCCAGCAGCCATGTCGCCGGGACTAGCGACCACAAGCAGTTCTTC
>NA|NA|TRBV11-2|TRBJ2-5
CASSSSSGRETQYF
TGTGCCAGCAGCTCCAGCTCCGGTCGAGAGACCCAGTACTTC
>TRBD1|NA|TRBV5-4|TRBJ1-1
CASSLTRGHTEAFF
TGTGCCAGCAGCTTGACGAGGGGGCACACTGAAGCTTTCTTT
>TRBD1|NA|TRBV27|TRBJ1-1
CASSPWDRVNTEAFF
TGTGCCAGCAGTCCTTGGGACAGGGTGAACACTGAAGCTTTCTTT
>NA|NA|TRBV4-1|TRBJ2-7
CASSQGQARTYEQYF
TGCGCCAGCAGCCAAGGTCAGGCGAGGACCTACGAGCAGTACTTC
>TRBD2|NA|TRBV5-4|TRBJ2-5
CASSQPSSGREETQYF
TGTGCCAGCAGTCAACCGAGTAGCGGGAGGGAAGAGACCCAGTACTTC
>NA|NA|TRBV28|TRBJ1-2
CASSSPDVVGGYTF
TGTGCCAGCAGTTCCCCCGACGTTGTAGGCGGCTACACCTTC
>NA|NA|TRBV25-1|TRBJ1-5
CASSEGGGYGPQHF
TGTGCCAGCAGTGAAGGAGGGGGGTATGGACCCCAGCATTTT
>NA|NA|TRBV29-1|TRBJ2-7
CSVFQESYEQYF
TGCAGCGTTTTCCAGGAATCCTACGAGCAGTACTTC
>TRBD1|NA|TRBV30|TRBJ1-4
CASRTGEEEKLFF
TGTGCCTCCCGCACAGGGGAGGAAGAAAAACTGTTTTTT
>TRBD1|NA|TRBV5-5|TRBJ1-2
CASSRQWDRGHGYTF
TGTGCCAGCAGCCGACAGTGGGACAGGGGGCACGGCTACACCTTC
>NA|NA|TRBV11-2|TRBJ2-7
CASSWGRGDLGEQYF
TGTGCCAGCAGCTGGGGGCGTGGGGACCTGGGCGAGCAGTACTTC
>TRBD1|NA|TRBV7-2|TRBJ1-4
CASSYGQGGGNEKLFF
TGTGCCAGCAGCTACGGACAGGGAGGGGGTAATGAAAAACTGTTTTTT
>NA|few|TRBV19|TRBJ2-7
CASSAGVRREQYF
TGTGCCAGTAGCGCTGGGGTTAGGCGCGAGCAGTACTTC
>NA|NA|TRBV6-1|TRBJ1-5
CASVQPYSNQPQHF
TGTGCCAGCGTCCAGCCCTATAGCAATCAGCCCCAGCATTTT
>NA|NA|TRBV7-3|TRBJ1-6
CASSINGGESSPLHF
TGTGCCAGCAGCATAAACGGGGGCGAAAGTTCACCCCTCCACTTT
>NA|NA|TRBV19|TRBJ1-5
CASTKKRDLGQPQHF
TGTGCCAGTACCAAAAAACGGGACCTCGGACAGCCCCAGCATTTT
>NA|NA|TRBV5-1|TRBJ2-5
CASSFGSGETQYF
TGCGCCAGCAGCTTTGGGTCCGGAGAGACCCAGTACTTC
>NA|NA|TRBV7-9|TRBJ2-7
CASSFGGPGEQYF
TGTGCCAGCAGCTTCGGGGGGCCGGGGGAGCAGTACTTC
>NA|NA|TRBV11-3|TRBJ2-3
CASSPTPRFTDTQYF
TGTGCCAGCAGCCCTACCCCGCGGTTCACAGATACGCAGTATTTT
>TRBD1|NA|TRBV6-6|TRBJ1-5
CASRTGRQPQHF
TGTGCCAGCAGGACAGGGCGTCAGCCCCAGCATTTT
>NA|NA|TRBV14|TRBJ2-2
CASSQLRPPGELFF
TGTGCCAGCAGCCAATTACGCCCGCCCGGGGAGCTGTTTTTT
>TRBD1|NA|TRBV28|TRBJ2-5
CATTKPGGETQYF
TGTGCCACCACTAAACCAGGGGGAGAGACCCAGTACTTC
>NA|once|TRBV5-4|TRBJ1-4
CASSLNLNEKLFF
TGTGCCAGCAGCTTGAACCTTAATGAAAAACTGTTTTTT
>NA|NA|TRBV4-3|TRBJ2-7
CASSQGRASYEQYF
TGCGCCAGCAGCCAAGGACGAGCATCCTACGAGCAGTACTTC
>NA|NA|TRBV7-9|TRBJ2-1
CASSLVRARGNEQFF
TGTGCCAGCAGCTTAGTCCGAGCCCGGGGGAATGAGCAGTTCTTC
>TRBD1|NA|TRBV5-8|TRBJ1-1
CASRGTAPSEAFF
TGTGCCAGCAGAGGGACAGCTCCCTCTGAAGCTTTCTTT
>TRBD1|NA|TRBV28|TRBJ1-6
CASRDRGDYSPLHF
TGTGCCAGCCGGGACAGGGGAGATTATTCACCCCTCCACTTT
>TRBD1|NA|TRBV9|TRBJ1-1
CASSADRGRGVTEAFF
TGTGCCAGCAGCGCTGACAGGGGGCGCGGGGTCACTGAAGCTTTCTTT
>TRBD1|NA|TRBV7-9|TRBJ2-2
CASRTGTGSGELFF
TGTGCCAGCAGGACCGGGACAGGGTCCGGGGAGCTGTTTTTT
>NA|NA|TRBV7-8|TRBJ2-1
CASSPELLLKDNEQFF
TGTGCCAGCAGCCCTGAACTCCTCTTGAAGGACAATGAGCAGTTCTTC
>NA|NA|TRBV6-6|TRBJ1-1
CASSYVGDIEAFF
TGTGCCAGCAGTTACGTCGGCGACATTGAAGCTTTCTTT
>TRBD1|NA|TRBV30|TRBJ1-3
CAWATGLTGNTIYF
TGTGCCTGGGCGACAGGGCTCACTGGAAACACCATATATTTT
>TRBD1|NA|TRBV4-1|TRBJ2-7
CASSQERLPRGYEQYF
TGCGCCAGCAGCCAAGAACGGCTACCCAGGGGGTACGAGCAGTACTTC
>NA|NA|TRBV6-1|TRBJ2-2
CASRALANTGELFF
TGTGCCAGCAGGGCCCTCGCGAACACCGGGGAGCTGTTTTTT
>NA|NA|TRBV4-2|TRBJ1-4
CASSQAGTRDEKLFF
TGTGCCAGCAGCCAAGCCGGGACAAGAGATGAAAAACTGTTTTTT
>NA|NA|TRBV27|TRBJ2-7
CASSPRSLYEQYF
TGTGCCAGCAGTCCCCGTTCGCTTTACGAGCAGTACTTC
>TRBD2|NA|TRBV4-2|TRBJ2-3
CASSTGGLAGDLTDTQYF
TGTGCCAGCAGTACAGGGGGACTAGCGGGGGACCTCACAGATACGCAGTATTTT